The 22 T cell receptor beta chains presented below share a single source sample, sequenced in a study of OX40 agonist ivuxolimab in advanced cancers. Only in-frame clones appear in the TCRdb table, and some are missing; sequencing was by immunoSEQ multiplex PCR. The table has tens of thousands of clones, 81% seen once; the top ten hold approximately 4.5%. The sample was CD4+ or CD8+ T cells sorted from blood, taken in a trial of the OX40 agonist ivuxolimab. Receptor source: an adult with an advanced solid tumor such as melanoma, head and neck, liver or kidney cancer.

This rearrangement joins TRBV7-3 to TRBJ1-1, with 8 bases aligning to TRBD1. The CDR3 is 14 residues long. The ends lost 7 bases at V and 7 bases at J; junction bases unmatched: 11. The germline V gene encodes CDR1 SGHTA and CDR2 FQGTGA. The CDR3 coding sequence is TGTGCCAGCAAAAATGCAGGGGGCCTAGATGAAGCTTTCTTT. Its protein is CASKNAGGLDEAFF.

This clone was counted only a few times. This chain uses TRBV5-1 with TRBJ2-6; D gene uncertain. The ends were cut back, 0 bases at V and 4 bases at J, with 11 bases in the middle. CDR1 SGHRS and CDR2 YFSETQ come from the germline V gene. The CDR3 has 16 residues. Here the CDR3 DNA reads TGCGCCAGCAGCTTGGATTTAGTCCCCGGGGCCAACGTCCTGACTTTC. As protein: CASSLDLVPGANVLTF.

The chain joins TRBV7-2 to TRBJ1-5; TRBD1 is a possible D gene (5 bases). CDR1 and CDR2 from the germline V gene are SGHTA and FQGNSA. This CDR3 comprises 15 residues. Trimming removed 1 base at V and 0 bases at J, with 7 bases between. This chain's CDR3 is CASSLGGGSNQPQHF. Written as DNA, the CDR3 is TGTGCCAGCAGCTTAGGGGGGGGTAGCAATCAGCCCCAGCATTTT.

This sequence joins TRBV7-2 and TRBJ2-7, with 9 positions matching TRBD1. CDR1 and CDR2 (germline): SGHTA, FQGNSA. V trimming: 6 bases; J trimming: 2 bases; junction bases outside the gene matches: 5. This CDR3 contains 14 residues. CDR3 DNA: TGTGCCAGCAGTGAGGGACAGGGTGCCTACGAGCAGTACTTC. Protein sequence: CASSEGQGAYEQYF.

The chain joins TRBV7-2 to TRBJ2-3, with D perhaps TRBD1 (5 bases). V shed 1 base and J shed 5 bases, with 7 bases lying between them. The CDR3 covers 13 residues. The germline gives CDR1 SGHTA, CDR2 FQGNSA. The CDR3 region has the DNA TGTGCCAGCAGCTTAGACCAGGGAGATACGCAGTATTTT. Translation gives CASSLDQGDTQYF.

The gene calls are TRBV5-6 and TRBJ1-2; 10 bases are shared with TRBD1. Germline CDR1 is SGHDT and CDR2 is YYEEEE. With 2 bases clipped from V and 8 bases from J, the junction kept 12 bases outside the gene matches. The CDR3 contains 16 residues. CDR3 nucleotide sequence: TGTGCCAGCAGCTTTACCGGGACAGGGGAATTAGGAGGCTACACCTTC. Its protein is CASSFTGTGELGGYTF.

This chain connects TRBV9 to TRBJ2-1; 8 positions agree with TRBD1. With 3 bases clipped from V and 5 bases from J, the junction kept 10 bases outside the gene matches. Germline-derived CDR1 and CDR2 are SGDLS and YYNGEE. The length of the CDR3 is 16 residues. Here the CDR3 DNA reads TGTGCCAGCAGCGATTACCCGGGACAGGTTAACAATGAGCAGTTCTTC. This codes for CASSDYPGQVNNEQFF.

This clone was picked up many times. This chain uses TRBV9 with TRBJ2-7, with D tentatively TRBD2 (6 bases). Trimming shortened V by 3 bases and J by 0 bases, and 22 bases separated the two germline ends. The CDR3 is made up of 18 amino acids. The germline V gene has CDR1 SGDLS and CDR2 YYNGEE. The CDR3 protein is CASSADRDFPSFSYEQYF. Here the CDR3 DNA reads TGTGCCAGCAGCGCCGACCGGGACTTTCCCTCTTTCTCCTACGAGCAGTACTTC.

The V and J genes are TRBV29-1 and TRBJ2-3; 8 nucleotides match TRBD2. Germline CDR1 and CDR2: SQVTM and ANQGSEA. Trimming removed 4 bases from V and 4 bases from J; junction bases left unmatched: 7. CDR3 length equals 14 residues. The CDR3 DNA is TGCAGCGTTGGGGCTAGCGGGCTTCCAGATACGCAGTATTTT. This gives the protein CSVGASGLPDTQYF.

This clone was seen more than once but under ten times. The chain employs TRBV14 and TRBJ2-7; D may be TRBD1 (6 bases). Between the trimmed V and J ends, which lost 4 bases and 2 bases, there was a span of 9 bases. Germline-derived CDR1 and CDR2 are SGHDN and FVKESK. The CDR3 runs to 13 residues. CDR3 nucleotide sequence: TGTGCCAGCAGCCCGACAGGAACCTACGAGCAGTACTTC. Its translation: CASSPTGTYEQYF.

This rearrangement joins TRBV2 to TRBJ2-1; 7 nucleotides align to TRBD2. CDR1 is SNHLY and CDR2 is FYNNEI in the germline V gene. The CDR3 is 14 amino acids. J lost 3 bases, V lost 3 bases, and 2 bases had no gene match. The CDR3, as DNA: TGTGCCAGCAGTGACAGGGACTACTACAATGAGCAGTTCTTC. This codes for CASSDRDYYNEQFF.

This clone was seen a few times. The CDR3 protein is CASSIADDTEAFF. Here the CDR3 DNA reads TGTGCCAGTAGTATAGCCGATGACACTGAAGCTTTCTTT. This rearrangement joins TRBV19 to TRBJ1-1; D not certain. Germline lookup yields CDR1 LNHDA and CDR2 SQIVND (reference sequence). The CDR3 has 13 residues. Trimming removed 1 base from V and 3 bases from J, with 6 bases in between. Full variable domain (outside the CDR3, taken from reference TRBV19 and TRBJ1-1): DGGITQSPKYLFRKEGQNVTLSCEQNLNHDAMYWYRQDPGQGLRLIYYSQIVNDFQKGDIAEGYSVSREKKESFPLTVTSAQKNPTAFYLCASSIADDTEAFFGQGTRLTVV.

The CDR3 nucleotides are TGCGCCACCGCGGGACAGGGTGGCAATCAGCCCCAGCATTTT. Translation: CATAGQGGNQPQHF. The V and J genes are TRBV5-1 and TRBJ1-5; 9 bases line up with TRBD1. Losses at the gene ends were 9 bases for V and 2 bases for J; bases not matched to a gene: 6. The CDR3 loop spans 14 amino acids. Germline V gives CDR1 SGHRS, CDR2 YFSETQ.

The V gene is TRBV14, the J gene TRBJ2-7, with 7 bases identical to TRBD2. The germline CDR1 and CDR2 sequences are SGHDN and FVKESK. The trim removed 3 bases at V and 6 bases at J, leaving 8 bases unmatched. The CDR3 runs 14 residues. CDR3 sequence (DNA): TGTGCCAGCAGCCACTTAGCGGGTCGCGGCGAGCAGTACTTC. Encoded protein: CASSHLAGRGEQYF.

This chain connects TRBV2 to TRBJ1-4; 7 bases are a match to TRBD1. After removal of 10 bases from V and 3 bases from J, the junction contained 8 bases not matched to a gene. Germline V gene sequence: CDR1 SNHLY, CDR2 FYNNEI. The CDR3 is 14 amino acids. DNA of the CDR3: TGTGCCACCACCCGGGACAGAGCTAATGAAAAACTGTTTTTT. It yields the protein CATTRDRANEKLFF.

The CDR3 spells CASSPGTGGRNSPLHF. The CDR3 region has the DNA TGTGCCAGCAGCCCGGGGACAGGGGGCCGCAATTCACCCCTCCACTTT. The chain uses TRBV5-4 and TRBJ1-6; 12 bases agree with TRBD1. Germline V gives CDR1 SGHNT, CDR2 YYREEE (reference sequence). J gave up 7 bases and V 4 bases, and 6 bases lay outside the gene matches. This CDR3 has 16 amino acids.

V gene TRBV18 combines with J gene TRBJ2-1, with 9 bases that match TRBD1. The CDR3 is 17 residues long. Per germline, CDR1 KGHSH and CDR2 LQKENI. The V and J ends lost 3 bases and 6 bases, in that order; junction bases with no gene match: 12. DNA of the CDR3: TGTGCCAGCTCACCGTCGCCGGGACAGGGCCCATCCAATGAGCAGTTCTTC. As protein: CASSPSPGQGPSNEQFF.

J is TRBJ1-2 and V is TRBV6-5, with 7 positions matching TRBD1. Germline CDR1 reads MNHEY; CDR2 reads SVGAGI. The V gene end was trimmed by 6 bases and the J gene end by 4 bases; junction bases not matched to a gene: 8. The CDR3 length is 14 residues. The CDR3 region is CASREGGAVYGYTF. CDR3 in DNA: TGTGCCAGCAGGGAAGGGGGCGCGGTCTATGGCTACACCTTC.

This clone was counted once. The V and J genes are TRBV9 and TRBJ1-2; D call uncertain. The V gene's germline CDR1 is SGDLS and CDR2 YYNGEE. There are 14 residues in the CDR3. Deletions cut 8 bases from V and 6 bases from J, with 20 bases between. In DNA form, the CDR3 reads TGTGCCAGTGGCGATTTGCAACCGGAGAATGGCTACACCTTC. This codes for CASGDLQPENGYTF.

CDR3 sequence reads: CASSLAGRGQGWNTEAFF. For the CDR3, the DNA is TGCGCCAGCAGCTTGGCCGGCAGGGGGCAAGGGTGGAACACTGAAGCTTTCTTT. This sequence joins TRBV5-1 and TRBJ1-1; 8 bases are shared with TRBD1. The length of the CDR3 is 18 residues. Germline CDR1 is SGHRS and CDR2 is YFSETQ. The junction had 11 bases not matched to a gene; V was cut back by 0 bases and J by 1 base.

The chain links TRBV6-5 to TRBJ1-2; D may be TRBD1 (5 bases). The V gene lost 5 bases and the J gene lost 1 base, with 11 bases spanning the gap. This CDR3 comprises 14 residues. Germline V gene sequence: CDR1 MNHEY, CDR2 SVGAGI. The CDR3 here is CASSTRQNNYGYTF. The CDR3 DNA reads as TGTGCCAGCAGTACCCGACAGAATAACTATGGCTACACCTTC.

This chain joins TRBV6-4 and TRBJ2-7, with 8 bases that match TRBD2. Germline trimming cut 6 bases from V and 0 bases from J; bases unmatched to any gene: 7. Germline V gives CDR1 MRHNA, CDR2 SNTAGT. The length of the CDR3 is 15 residues. CDR3 residues: CASSPSSGDSYEQYF. In nucleotides, the CDR3 is TGTGCCAGCAGCCCCAGTAGCGGGGACTCCTACGAGCAGTACTTC.